This TCR beta chain was recorded in a study of vaccination and CD4 T cells after COVID-19. Study details: Collection of post-vaccine samples followed dose two by a median around 70 days, spanning a range of 14 to 241. Control cultures were given a CEFX pool, an HIV-1 Nef pool, or no peptide.

Treatment denoted: roughly 10-day PBMC culture with coronavirus spike peptide pools or control peptides (ViraFEST assay). This clonotype was recorded a few times. Its antigen remains unidentified. The CDR3 spans 15 residues. Trimming removed 5 bases from V and 5 bases from J, with 18 bases in between. In germline, CDR1 is LNHDA, CDR2 SQIVND (reference sequence). The Oncomine TCR Beta short-read assay was applied to DNA of cultured CD4+ T cells. A single record per CDR3 protein comes from TCRdb applying MiXCR to the PCR reads. There are 10,000 or so distinct CDR3 sequences in the sample; 58% occur only once, and around a quarter lies in the top ten.

Sample: CD4+ T cells from blood, cultured in vitro. This clonotype was obtained from a human donor who had recovered from COVID-19. J is TRBJ1-1 and V is TRBV19; weak D call: TRBD1 (5 bases). The CDR3 spells CASSEGRAGRTEAFF. The CDR3 DNA reads TGTGCCAGTAGTGAAGGAAGGGCAGGGAGAACTGAAGCTTTCTTT.